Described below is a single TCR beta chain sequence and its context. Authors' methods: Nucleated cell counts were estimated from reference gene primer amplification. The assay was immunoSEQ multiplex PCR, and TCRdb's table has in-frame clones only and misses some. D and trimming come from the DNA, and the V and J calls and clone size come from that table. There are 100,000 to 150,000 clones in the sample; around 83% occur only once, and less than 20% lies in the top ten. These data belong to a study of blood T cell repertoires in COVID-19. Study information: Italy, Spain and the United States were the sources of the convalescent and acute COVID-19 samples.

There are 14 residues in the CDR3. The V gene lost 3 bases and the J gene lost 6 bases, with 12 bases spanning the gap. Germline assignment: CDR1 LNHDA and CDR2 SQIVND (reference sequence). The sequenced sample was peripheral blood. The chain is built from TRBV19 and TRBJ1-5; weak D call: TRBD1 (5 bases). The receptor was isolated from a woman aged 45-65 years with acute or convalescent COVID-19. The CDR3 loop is CASSIGRGAQPQHF. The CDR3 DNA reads TGTGCCAGTAGTATCGGGAGGGGAGCTCAGCCCCAGCATTTT.